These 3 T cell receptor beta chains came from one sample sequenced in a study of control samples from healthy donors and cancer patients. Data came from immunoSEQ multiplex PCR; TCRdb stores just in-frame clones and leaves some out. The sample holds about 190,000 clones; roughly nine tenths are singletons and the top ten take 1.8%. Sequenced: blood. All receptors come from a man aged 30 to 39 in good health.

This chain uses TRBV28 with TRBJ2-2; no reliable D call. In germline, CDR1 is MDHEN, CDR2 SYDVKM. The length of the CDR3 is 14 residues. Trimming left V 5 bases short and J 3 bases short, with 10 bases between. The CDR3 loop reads CASSEIRDTGELFF. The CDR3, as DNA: TGTGCCAGCAGTGAGATCCGGGACACCGGGGAGCTGTTTTTT. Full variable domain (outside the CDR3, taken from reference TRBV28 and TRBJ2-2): DVKVTQSSRYLVKRTGEKVFLECVQDMDHENMFWYRQDPGLGLRLIYFSYDVKMKEKGDIPEGYSVSREKKERFSLILESASTNQTSMYLCASSEIRDTGELFFGEGSRLTVL.

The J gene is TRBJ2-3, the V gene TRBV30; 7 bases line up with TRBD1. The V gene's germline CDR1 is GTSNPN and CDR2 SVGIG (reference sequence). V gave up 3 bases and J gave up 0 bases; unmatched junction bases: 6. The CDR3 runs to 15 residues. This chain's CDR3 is CAWSPGTASTDTQYF. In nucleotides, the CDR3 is TGTGCCTGGAGCCCCGGGACAGCTAGCACAGATACGCAGTATTTT. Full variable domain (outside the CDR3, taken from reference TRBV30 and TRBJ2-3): SQTIHQWPATLVQPVGSPLSLECTVEGTSNPNLYWYRQAAGRGLQLLFYSVGIGQISSEVPQNLSASRPQDRQFILSSKKLLLSDSGFYLCAWSPGTASTDTQYFGPGTRLTVL.

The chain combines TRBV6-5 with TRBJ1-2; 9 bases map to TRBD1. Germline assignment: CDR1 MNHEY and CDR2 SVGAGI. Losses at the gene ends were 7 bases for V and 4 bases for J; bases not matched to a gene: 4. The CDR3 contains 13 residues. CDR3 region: CASKPGQGYGYTF. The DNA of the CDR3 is TGTGCCAGCAAACCGGGACAGGGCTATGGCTACACCTTC.